These T cell receptor beta chains were read from a single sample in a study of Graves' ophthalmopathy and Graves' hyperthyroidism. One entry per CDR3 protein, called by TCRdb with MiXCR from the multiplex PCR reads. Of around 590,000 distinct CDR3 sequences in the sample, 35% to 40% were seen once. The sample was peripheral blood or thyroid tissue (not recorded which). The receptors shown here come from an adult man with Graves' hyperthyroidism. Both conserved end residues are part of each CDR3. Each record gives: CDR3 length, D gene, J gene, V gene, clone size, CDR3 DNA, CDR3 protein. A D gene is named only where the DNA matches it firmly. Some rows mark clone size as missing; the rest say once, few, many or name a class of expanded clone.

CDR3 length: 15
D gene: NA
J gene: TRBJ1-4
V gene: TRBV15
clone size: many
CDR3 DNA: TGTGCCACCAGCACTAACCGGGTCGCCAATGAAAAACTGTTTTTT
CDR3 protein: CATSTNRVANEKLFF

CDR3 length: 15
D gene: NA
J gene: TRBJ1-1
V gene: TRBV7-3
clone size: few
CDR3 DNA: TGTGCCAGCAGCCAAGGTCTGTCGGGGGGTTTTGAAGCTTTCTTT
CDR3 protein: CASSQGLSGGFEAFF

CDR3 length: 14
D gene: NA
J gene: TRBJ2-5
V gene: TRBV20-1
clone size: NA
CDR3 DNA: TGCAGTGCTAGAGACTGGGTGGGTCTGGAGACCCAGTACTTC
CDR3 protein: CSARDWVGLETQYF

CDR3 length: 16
D gene: TRBD1
J gene: TRBJ1-2
V gene: TRBV7-9
clone size: NA
CDR3 DNA: TGTGCCAGCAGCTTAGGTCTGGGGGGACAGGACTATGGCTACACCTTC
CDR3 protein: CASSLGLGGQDYGYTF

CDR3 length: 14
D gene: NA
J gene: TRBJ1-6
V gene: TRBV14
clone size: many
CDR3 DNA: TGTGCCAGCAGCCAAGCGGGTTATAATTCACCCCTCCACTTT
CDR3 protein: CASSQAGYNSPLHF

CDR3 length: 15
D gene: NA
J gene: TRBJ1-6
V gene: TRBV20-1
clone size: few
CDR3 DNA: TGCAGTGCTAGATCGGCAGGCCGGCGGATTTCACCCCTCCACTTT
CDR3 protein: CSARSAGRRISPLHF

CDR3 length: 15
D gene: NA
J gene: TRBJ1-5
V gene: TRBV6-6
clone size: few
CDR3 DNA: TGTGCCAGCGCGTACGGGGCCAGCTCCAATCAGCCCCAGCATTTT
CDR3 protein: CASAYGASSNQPQHF

CDR3 length: 13
D gene: TRBD1
J gene: TRBJ1-6
V gene: TRBV20-1
clone size: many
CDR3 DNA: TGCAGTGCCGAGGACAGGGGCGGTTCACCCCTCCACTTT
CDR3 protein: CSAEDRGGSPLHF

CDR3 length: 13
D gene: NA
J gene: TRBJ2-7
V gene: TRBV5-8
clone size: many
CDR3 DNA: TGTGCCAGCAGCTTTCAGGGGTTCTGGGAGCAGTACTTC
CDR3 protein: CASSFQGFWEQYF

CDR3 length: 12
D gene: TRBD1
J gene: TRBJ2-2
V gene: TRBV7-2
clone size: many
CDR3 DNA: TGTGCCAGCAGCTTCCCCGGGACAGATCCTGTTTTT
CDR3 protein: CASSFPGTDPVF

CDR3 length: 15
D gene: NA
J gene: TRBJ2-1
V gene: TRBV6-6
clone size: NA
CDR3 DNA: TGTGCCAGCAGTTACTCAGAAGGGATTTACAATGAGCAGTTCTTC
CDR3 protein: CASSYSEGIYNEQFF

CDR3 length: 13
D gene: NA
J gene: TRBJ2-2
V gene: TRBV4-1
clone size: NA
CDR3 DNA: TGCGCCAGCAGCCTCGGGGTAGCCTGGGAGCTGTTTTTT
CDR3 protein: CASSLGVAWELFF

CDR3 length: 14
D gene: NA
J gene: TRBJ1-1
V gene: TRBV7-9
clone size: many
CDR3 DNA: TGTGCCAGCAGCTATCAGACGGGGAACACTGAAGCTTTCTTT
CDR3 protein: CASSYQTGNTEAFF

CDR3 length: 15
D gene: TRBD2
J gene: TRBJ2-2
V gene: TRBV10-3
clone size: NA
CDR3 DNA: TGTGCCATCAGCGCGGACGGGACTAGCCTCGGGGAGCTGTTTTTT
CDR3 protein: CAISADGTSLGELFF

CDR3 length: 14
D gene: NA
J gene: TRBJ2-2
V gene: TRBV5-4
clone size: few
CDR3 DNA: TGTGCCAGCAGCTTCAGGGGGGGAGGAGGGGAGCTGTTTTTT
CDR3 protein: CASSFRGGGGELFF

CDR3 length: 14
D gene: TRBD2
J gene: TRBJ2-3
V gene: TRBV20-1
clone size: NA
CDR3 DNA: TGCAGTGCCGCCGGGGAGCGGGAACTAGATACGCAGTATTTT
CDR3 protein: CSAAGERELDTQYF

CDR3 length: 14
D gene: NA
J gene: TRBJ1-1
V gene: TRBV6-6
clone size: few
CDR3 DNA: TGTGCCAGCAGTGGGGGCGCTATGAACACTGAAGCTTTCTTT
CDR3 protein: CASSGGAMNTEAFF

CDR3 length: 14
D gene: NA
J gene: TRBJ1-5
V gene: TRBV7-9
clone size: NA
CDR3 DNA: TGTGCCAGCAGCTTAGGTACAGGGATGGAGACCCAGCATTTT
CDR3 protein: CASSLGTGMETQHF

CDR3 length: 13
D gene: NA
J gene: TRBJ1-4
V gene: TRBV5-8
clone size: many
CDR3 DNA: TGTGCCAGCAGCCAGGCAGGAGGTGAAAAACTGTTTTTT
CDR3 protein: CASSQAGGEKLFF

CDR3 length: 11
D gene: TRBD1
J gene: TRBJ2-5
V gene: TRBV2
clone size: many
CDR3 DNA: TGTGCCAGGGACAGGGGAGAGACCCAGTACTTC
CDR3 protein: CARDRGETQYF

CDR3 length: 14
D gene: TRBD2
J gene: TRBJ2-7
V gene: TRBV7-9
clone size: many
CDR3 DNA: TGTGCCAGCAGCGCGGGAGGCTCCGACTACGAGCAGTACTTC
CDR3 protein: CASSAGGSDYEQYF